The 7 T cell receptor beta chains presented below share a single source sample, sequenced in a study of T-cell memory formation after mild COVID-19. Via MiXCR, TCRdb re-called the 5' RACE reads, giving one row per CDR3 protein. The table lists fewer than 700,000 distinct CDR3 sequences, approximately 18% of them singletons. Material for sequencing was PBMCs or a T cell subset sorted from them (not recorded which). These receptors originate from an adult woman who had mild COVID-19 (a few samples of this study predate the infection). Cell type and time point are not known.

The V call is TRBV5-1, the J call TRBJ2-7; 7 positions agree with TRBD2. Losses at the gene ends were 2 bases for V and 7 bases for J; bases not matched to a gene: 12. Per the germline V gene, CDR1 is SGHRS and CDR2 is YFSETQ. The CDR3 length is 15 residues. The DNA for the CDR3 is TGCGCCAGCAGCTTTTCGGGGGGAAACCCTGGTGAGCAGTACTTC. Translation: CASSFSGGNPGEQYF.

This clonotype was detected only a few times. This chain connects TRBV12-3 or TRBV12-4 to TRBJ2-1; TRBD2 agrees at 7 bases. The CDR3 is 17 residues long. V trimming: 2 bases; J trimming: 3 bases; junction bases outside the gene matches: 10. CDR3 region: CASSLSFLAGDYNEQFF. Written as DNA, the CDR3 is TGTGCCAGCAGTTTAAGCTTTCTGGCGGGAGACTACAATGAGCAGTTCTTC.

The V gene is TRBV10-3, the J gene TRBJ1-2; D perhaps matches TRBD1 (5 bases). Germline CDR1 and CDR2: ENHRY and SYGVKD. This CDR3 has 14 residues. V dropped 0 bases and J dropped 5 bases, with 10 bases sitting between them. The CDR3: CAISESRGTYGYTF. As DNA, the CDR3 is TGTGCCATCAGTGAGTCGCGGGGGACGTATGGCTACACCTTC.

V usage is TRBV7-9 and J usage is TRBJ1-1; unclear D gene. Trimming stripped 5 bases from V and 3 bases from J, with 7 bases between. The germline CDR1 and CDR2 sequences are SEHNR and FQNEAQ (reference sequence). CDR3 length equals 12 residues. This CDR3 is CASSQSHTEAFF. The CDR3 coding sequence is TGTGCCAGCAGCCAGAGTCACACTGAAGCTTTCTTT. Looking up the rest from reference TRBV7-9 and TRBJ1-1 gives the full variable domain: DTGVSQNPRHKITKRGQNVTFRCDPISEHNRLYWYRQTLGQGPEFLTYFQNEAQLEKSRLLSDRFSAERPKGSFSTLEIQRTEQGDSAMYLCASSQSHTEAFFGQGTRLTVV.

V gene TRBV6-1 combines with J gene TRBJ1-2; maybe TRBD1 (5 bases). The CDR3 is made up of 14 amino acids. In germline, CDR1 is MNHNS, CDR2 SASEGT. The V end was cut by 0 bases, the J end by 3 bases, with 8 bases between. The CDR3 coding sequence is TGTGCCAGCAGTGAAGCTAAGGGGTACTATGGCTACACCTTC. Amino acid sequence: CASSEAKGYYGYTF.

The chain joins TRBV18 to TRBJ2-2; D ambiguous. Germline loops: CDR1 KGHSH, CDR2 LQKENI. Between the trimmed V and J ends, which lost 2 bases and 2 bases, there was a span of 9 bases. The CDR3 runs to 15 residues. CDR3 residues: CASSPGAVNTGELFF. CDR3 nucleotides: TGTGCCAGCTCACCAGGCGCGGTTAACACCGGGGAGCTGTTTTTT.

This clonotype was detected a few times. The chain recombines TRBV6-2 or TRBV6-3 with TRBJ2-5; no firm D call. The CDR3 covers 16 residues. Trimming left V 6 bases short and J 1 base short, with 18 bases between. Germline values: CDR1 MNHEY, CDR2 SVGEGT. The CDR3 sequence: CASSRLAYGGQETQYF. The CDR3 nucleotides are TGTGCCAGCAGCCGATTGGCCTATGGCGGCCAAGAGACCCAGTACTTC.